Here is one T cell receptor beta chain with its context. This clonotype was detected a few times. It has no known antigen specificity. One base away there is no much larger clone; base qualities are not given. Library generation was performed with PCR. For sequencing, an Illumina HiSeq 2500 was employed. TCR library preparation used molecular barcoding, with unique molecular identifiers applied to normalize quantification of the TCRbeta repertoire. The raw public reads went through TCRdb reprocessing: fastp at Q25, MiXCR clone calling, in-frame beta chains kept. Identical CDR3 protein sequences are pooled into one entry, listed with their most common genes and DNA. The sample records hundreds of thousands of distinct CDR3 sequences, about a tenth of which are singletons. The ten top clones hold less than 9% of the sample. The sample's treatment or condition, from its label and the paper: allogeneic hematopoietic cell transplantation with graft depleted of TCRalphabeta T cells and CD19 B cells. Transplant recipients were children who received TCRalphabeta/CD19-depleted allogeneic hematopoietic cell grafts.

The CDR3 runs 17 residues from the cysteine to the phenylalanine. The only DNA kept is the CDR3, 51 bases in frame from the first base. The junction shows trimming of 7 bases on V and 1 base on J, and the gene matches do not reach 10 bases of it. These data are taken from a study of T-cell reconstitution after alpha-beta-depleted transplantation in children listed by TCRdb under 2016. At the level of the whole study: Using TCR repertoire profiling, the study quantitatively followed how T-cell immune reconstitution unfolded in children after TCRalphabeta/CD19-depleted allogeneic hematopoietic cell transplantation. The study at large found these results: Over subsequent months, a decline in hyperexpanded clone frequencies was noted, and after one year, T-cell counts and TCRbeta diversity were mostly ascribed to newly produced T cells. In some patients, high TCRbeta diversity at day 60 was attributed to recipient T cells and intrathymic progenitors that had survived conditioning. About two months after transplant, the apparently early recovery of alphabetaT-cell counts reportedly depended on just several hundred clones that had expanded rapidly and came from non-depleted graft cells.

The TCR originated in a boy less than two years old with acute myeloid leukemia, due to receive a stem cell transplant. The chain is assembled from TRBV12-3 or TRBV12-4 and TRBJ2-6, with TRBD1 identical over 7 junction bases. The sample consisted of PBMCs, taken before TCRalphabeta/CD19-depleted stem cell transplant. CDR3 region: CASNLGTARSGANVLTF. The bases read TGTGCCAGCAACCTCGGGACAGCTCGATCTGGGGCCAACGTCCTGACTTTC.